This TCR beta chain was sequenced during a study of response to subunit inactivated influenza vaccine. TCRdb itself ran the RT-PCR reads through MiXCR, one entry per CDR3 protein. The data show roughly 700,000 distinct CDR3 sequences, around 16% seen once. Remarks on this clonotype: No antigen is known for it.

Study results and caveats: Authors suggested that a seasonal influenza vaccination recruits few new T cells each time.

In germline, CDR1 is SGHRS, CDR2 YFSETQ. V was clipped by 3 bases and J by 1 base, with 10 bases between them. The CDR3 extends over 14 amino acids. The receptor comes from a man aged 45-65 years who received an inactivated influenza vaccine. The chain couples TRBV5-1 to TRBJ1-1; tentatively, D is TRBD1 (5 bases). Material: PBMCs from blood, obtained 11 to 12 days after vaccination. The CDR3: CASSYRDGNTEAFF. The DNA for the CDR3 is TGCGCCAGCAGCTATCGGGACGGGAACACTGAAGCTTTCTTT.